One sample yielded the 32 T cell receptor beta chains listed below, sequenced in a study of T cell repertoires in cytomegalovirus infection. MiXCR, applied by TCRdb to the reads, yields one record per CDR3 protein. The sample consists of about 570,000 distinct CDR3 sequences, about 40% of them appearing once. Their antigens remain unidentified. This specimen consisted of cultured PBMCs, obtained from culture after CMV antigen stimulation. The receptors were gathered from a human donor in good health (CMV status not recorded). Some clones in this sample may be carry-over from other donors' samples.

This clonotype has only a few counts. This chain uses TRBV10-3 with TRBJ2-7, with TRBD2 as a possible D gene (5 bases). CDR1 is ENHRY, CDR2 SYGVKD, per germline. The CDR3 has 12 amino acids. The CDR3 DNA follows: TGTGCTCACAGCCGGGGTGACTACGAGCAGTACTTC. It yields the protein CAHSRGDYEQYF.

This chain links TRBV5-1 with TRBJ2-5, with D possibly TRBD1 on 6 matching bases. V dropped 2 bases and J dropped 4 bases, with 15 bases sitting between them. This CDR3 comprises 15 residues. In germline, CDR1 is SGHRS, CDR2 YFSETQ. The CDR3 region is CASSLRAAGAETQYF. In nucleotides, the CDR3 is TGCGCCAGCAGCTTACGCGCGGCAGGGGCAGAGACCCAGTACTTC.

V is TRBV7-2 and J is TRBJ2-3; D unclear. Germline lookup yields CDR1 SGHTA and CDR2 FQGNSA. The CDR3 spans 12 residues. Trimming stripped 4 bases from V and 6 bases from J, with 8 bases between. CDR3 loop: CASSYPADTQYF. CDR3 nucleotides: TGTGCCAGCAGCTACCCGGCTGATACGCAGTATTTT.

The V call is TRBV28, the J call TRBJ1-1; D not resolved. Trimming removed 5 bases from V and 8 bases from J, with 9 bases in between. Germline CDR1 MDHEN, CDR2 SYDVKM. The CDR3 has 11 residues. As DNA, the CDR3 is TGTGCCAGCAGTGAGGGTCCCGAAGCTTTCTTT. Translated, it gives CASSEGPEAFF.

This clonotype was found once. Mismatch with germline at one junction end may stem from a read error. The J gene is TRBJ2-2, the V gene TRBV20-1; TRBD2 agrees at 7 bases. CDR1 and CDR2 (germline): DFQATT, SNEGSKA (reference sequence). This CDR3 region has 14 residues. This CDR3 is CSASGTTDTRELFF. CDR3 DNA: TGCAGTGCTTCCGGGACTACAGACACCCGGGAGCTGTTTTTT.

This clonotype was counted only a few times. CDR3 DNA: TGTGCCAGCAGCTTTAGCGGGAGGCGGTCCTACGAGCAGTACTTC. Its translation: CASSFSGRRSYEQYF. The genes are TRBV7-2 and TRBJ2-7; 10 bases fit TRBD2. The J segment lost 1 base and the V segment lost 3 bases, leaving 3 bases of the junction unmatched. CDR1 SGHTA and CDR2 FQGNSA come from the germline V gene. This CDR3 has 15 residues.

There are a few counts of this clonotype. CDR3 sequence (DNA): TGTGCCATCAGTACTGGGATCCCCAATGGCTACACCTTC. It specifies CAISTGIPNGYTF. This chain connects TRBV10-3 to TRBJ1-2; D unclear. The ends were cut back, 5 bases at V and 6 bases at J, with 13 bases in the middle. This CDR3 spans 13 amino acids. Germline V gene lookup returns CDR1 ENHRY and CDR2 SYGVKD.

The table lists this clonotype with a few counts. Relative to the germline gene, one junction end is altered; a read error may explain this. V is TRBV27 and J is TRBJ2-7; 13 positions agree with TRBD2. CDR1 MNHEY and CDR2 SMNVEV come from the germline V gene (reference sequence). The CDR3 totals 16 residues. The CDR3 region has the DNA TGTGCCAGCAGTCTCCGACTAGCGGGAGGCTCCAACGAGCAGTACTTC. As protein: CASSLRLAGGSNEQYF.

The chain carries TRBV29-1 and TRBJ2-5; no clear D gene. V shed 2 bases and J shed 0 bases, with 7 bases lying between them. Germline CDR1 reads SQVTM; CDR2 reads ANQGSEA. The CDR3 spans 13 residues. The CDR3 is CSVERPNQETQYF. The CDR3 DNA follows: TGCAGCGTTGAAAGACCGAACCAAGAGACCCAGTACTTC. The full variable domain, in which reference TRBV29-1 and TRBJ2-5 provide the parts outside the CDR3, is SAVISQKPSRDICQRGTSLTIQCQVDSQVTMMFWYRQQPGQSLTLIATANQGSEATYESGFVIDKFPISRPNLTFSTLTVSNMSPEDSSIYLCSVERPNQETQYFGPGTRLLVL.

V is TRBV2 and J is TRBJ2-2; maybe TRBD2 (6 bases). This CDR3 comprises 15 residues. V was clipped by 10 bases and J by 4 bases, with 19 bases between them. Germline-derived CDR1 and CDR2 are SNHLY and FYNNEI. CDR3 nucleotide sequence: TGTGCCACCGAAAGGAGGGCTGCGCTCACCGGGGAGCTGTTTTTT. As protein: CATERRAALTGELFF.

This clonotype appeared a few times. The DNA is left out, because the CDR3 cannot be placed on it with certainty; the CDR3 is given as TCRdb lists it. This chain links TRBV7-5 with TRBJ2-1. TRBV7-5 is flagged as a pseudogene. The CDR3 is 14 residues long, counting both termini. The CDR3 is CISVPEAHAYEQFF.

The chain uses TRBV6-5 and TRBJ2-7; 11 bases map to TRBD1. The J segment lost 6 bases and the V segment lost 3 bases, leaving 7 bases of the junction unmatched. The CDR3 is 15 amino acids. Germline V gene sequence: CDR1 MNHEY, CDR2 SVGAGI. CDR3 sequence: CASSYLGQGEVEQYF. In nucleotides, the CDR3 is TGTGCCAGCAGTTATCTGGGACAGGGGGAGGTCGAGCAGTACTTC.

The chain combines TRBV28 with TRBJ2-7, with D tentatively TRBD1 or TRBD2 (5 bases each). The CDR3 length is 13 residues. Trimming took 7 bases from V and 0 from J, leaving 10 bases between them. Germline lookup yields CDR1 MDHEN and CDR2 SYDVKM. The CDR3 bases are TGTGCCAGCAAAAAGGGGACCTCCTACGAGCAGTACTTC. This translates into CASKKGTSYEQYF.

CDR3 protein: CASSQDRAGGDEKLFF. The CDR3 nucleotides read TGTGCCAGCAGCCAAGATCGGGCGGGTGGAGATGAAAAACTGTTTTTT. V and J are TRBV4-2 and TRBJ1-4; D not resolved. This CDR3 spans 16 amino acids. V was shortened by 0 bases and J by 6 bases, with 14 bases between the two germline ends. Per the germline V gene, CDR1 is LGHNA and CDR2 is YNFKEQ.

This chain links TRBV7-2 with TRBJ2-3; 11 bases align to TRBD2. CDR3 length: 14 residues. Germline lookup yields CDR1 SGHTA and CDR2 FQGNSA. V was pared by 7 bases and J by 4 bases, with 4 bases of the junction left unmatched. CDR3 DNA sequence: TGTGCCAGCACCTCACTAGCGGGGGCAGATACGCAGTATTTT. Protein sequence: CASTSLAGADTQYF.

The chain is built from TRBV20-1 and TRBJ2-1; D is undetermined. The length of the CDR3 is 13 residues. Trimming removed 6 bases at V and 7 bases at J, with 16 bases between. Germline CDR1 and CDR2: DFQATT and SNEGSKA (reference sequence). The CDR3 reads CSAGQPLLNEQFF. The DNA for the CDR3 is TGCAGTGCCGGGCAGCCCCTTCTGAATGAGCAGTTCTTC.

With respect to this clonotype: An end of the junction differs from the germline gene, which may be a read error. V gene TRBV5-1 combines with J gene TRBJ2-1; possibly TRBD1 or TRBD2 for D (5 bases each). The CDR3 is 11 amino acids. Germline V gene sequence: CDR1 SGHRS, CDR2 YFSETQ. The CDR3 DNA is TGCGCCAGCAGCTTGGAGGGGCCGGGGATCTTC. Translating gives CASSLEGPGIF.

The chain couples TRBV4-1 to TRBJ2-6, with D tentatively TRBD2 (5 bases). The V end was cut by 8 bases, the J end by 1 base, with 21 bases between. Germline V gene data show CDR1 as MGHRA and CDR2 as YSYEKL. This CDR3 region has 18 residues. The chain's CDR3 is CASRNPLGSPSGANVLTF. The CDR3 nucleotides read TGCGCCAGCCGCAACCCACTAGGCTCCCCATCTGGGGCCAACGTCCTGACTTTC.

CDR3 region: CSVEDRGSSGSYNEQFF. CDR3 sequence (DNA): TGCAGCGTTGAAGATCGAGGGTCGAGCGGCTCCTACAATGAGCAGTTCTTC. The V call is TRBV29-1, the J call TRBJ2-1, with D possibly matching TRBD2 (5 bases). V lost 0 bases, J lost 0 bases, and 15 bases lay in between. The CDR3 sequence is 17 residues long. CDR1 and CDR2 from the germline V gene are SQVTM and ANQGSEA.

The chain uses TRBV20-1 and TRBJ1-1; 7 bases fit TRBD1. The junction had 4 bases not matched to a gene; V was cut back by 0 bases and J by 0 bases. CDR1 is DFQATT and CDR2 is SNEGSKA in the germline V gene (reference sequence). The CDR3 totals 15 residues. The CDR3 coding sequence is TGCAGTGCTAGAGATGGACAGGTCTTGAACACTGAAGCTTTCTTT. Protein sequence: CSARDGQVLNTEAFF.

The chain employs TRBV6-1 and TRBJ2-6; 7 nucleotides line up with TRBD1. The germline gives CDR1 MNHNS, CDR2 SASEGT. The length of the CDR3 is 15 residues. V lost 6 bases to trimming and J lost 4 bases; unmatched junction nucleotides: 6. CDR3 sequence reads: CASSPGGLGANVLTF. The CDR3 bases are TGTGCCAGCAGCCCAGGGGGTCTGGGGGCCAACGTCCTGACTTTC.

J is TRBJ2-1 and V is TRBV27; D ambiguous. V lost 7 bases to trimming and J lost 6 bases, with 7 bases between them. The germline CDR1 and CDR2 sequences are MNHEY and SMNVEV (reference sequence). The CDR3 spans 11 residues. This chain's CDR3 is CASTRFNEQFF. CDR3 sequence (DNA): TGTGCCAGCACCCGGTTCAATGAGCAGTTCTTC.

The chain has TRBV28 and TRBJ2-7; no clear D gene. Germline V gene data show CDR1 as MDHEN and CDR2 as SYDVKM. The CDR3 has 11 amino acids. Trimming pared 7 bases from V and 5 bases from J, leaving 9 bases between. CDR3 in amino acids: CASTRFNEQYF. The DNA of the CDR3 is TGTGCCAGCACCCGCTTTAACGAGCAGTACTTC.

This clonotype was observed a few times. The chain joins TRBV11-2 to TRBJ2-7; 8 bases are shared with TRBD2. Unmatched junction bases numbered 11, after V lost 6 bases and J lost 4 bases. CDR1 is SGHAT, CDR2 FQNNGV, per germline. The CDR3 contains 15 residues. CDR3 protein: CASRLPGLGRYEQYF. In DNA, the CDR3 is TGTGCCAGCAGACTCCCGGGACTAGGAAGATACGAGCAGTACTTC. Supplemented by reference TRBV11-2 and TRBJ2-7, the full variable domain reads EAGVAQSPRYKIIEKRQSVAFWCNPISGHATLYWYQQILGQGPKLLIQFQNNGVVDDSQLPKDRFSAERLKGVDSTLKIQPAKLEDSAVYLCASRLPGLGRYEQYFGPGTRLTVT.

The chain recombines TRBV19 with TRBJ2-7; D call uncertain. V shed 1 base and J shed 4 bases, with 14 bases lying between them. Per the germline V gene, CDR1 is LNHDA and CDR2 is SQIVND (reference sequence). CDR3 length: 15 residues. CDR3 coding DNA: TGTGCCAGTAGTATAGGTCGGGTAGGAGCGTACGAGCAGTACTTC. Its protein is CASSIGRVGAYEQYF.

The chain couples TRBV12-3 or TRBV12-4 to TRBJ2-4, with no clear D. Trimming removed 7 bases at V and 3 bases at J, with 16 bases between. The CDR3 extends over 15 amino acids. CDR3 region: CASKYSPGVKNIQYF. The CDR3 coding sequence is TGTGCCAGCAAATATTCCCCGGGTGTCAAAAACATTCAGTACTTC.

The chain employs TRBV5-4 and TRBJ2-2; D call uncertain. The CDR3 is made up of 12 amino acids. V lost 6 bases to trimming and J lost 5 bases, with 8 bases between them. CDR1 SGHNT and CDR2 YYREEE come from the germline V gene (reference sequence). The CDR3 region is CASIKGTGELFF. The CDR3 DNA follows: TGTGCCAGCATTAAGGGAACCGGGGAGCTGTTTTTT.

The sample holds one count of this clonotype. The gene calls are TRBV28 and TRBJ2-3; D remains unclear. CDR3 length: 17 amino acids. Germline V gene lookup returns CDR1 MDHEN and CDR2 SYDVKM. V lost 6 bases to trimming and J lost 0 bases, with 19 bases between them. CDR3 sequence reads: CASSLPPDASSTDTQYF. CDR3 coding DNA: TGTGCCAGCAGCCTACCCCCAGACGCATCAAGCACAGATACGCAGTATTTT.

This clonotype has just a few counts. The chain joins TRBV11-2 to TRBJ2-1; D is unresolved. The CDR3 spans 14 residues. Germline CDR1 reads SGHAT; CDR2 reads FQNNGV. V shed 1 base and J shed 7 bases, with 11 bases lying between them. The CDR3 DNA reads as TGTGCCAGCAGCTTAGTGAAGGGTAGGAATGAGCAGTTCTTC. It codes for CASSLVKGRNEQFF. The entire variable domain, with the rest obtained from reference TRBV11-2 and TRBJ2-1, is as follows: EAGVAQSPRYKIIEKRQSVAFWCNPISGHATLYWYQQILGQGPKLLIQFQNNGVVDDSQLPKDRFSAERLKGVDSTLKIQPAKLEDSAVYLCASSLVKGRNEQFFGPGTRLTVL.

This chain uses TRBV20-1 with TRBJ2-5; TRBD2 agrees at 7 bases. J lost 4 bases, V lost 6 bases, and 11 bases had no gene match. The CDR3 length is 14 residues. CDR1 and CDR2 from the germline V gene are DFQATT and SNEGSKA (reference sequence). The CDR3 region has the DNA TGCAGTGCCGAAGAGGGCGGGAGATTAGAGACCCAGTACTTC. Its translation is CSAEEGGRLETQYF.

This chain joins TRBV7-2 and TRBJ2-5; D is unclear. The CDR3 extends over 13 amino acids. The V gene lost 5 bases and the J gene lost 2 bases, with 9 bases spanning the gap. Germline V lookup: CDR1 SGHTA, CDR2 FQGNSA. DNA of the CDR3: TGTGCCAGCAGCAGACTGATACAAGAGACCCAGTACTTC. Its protein is CASSRLIQETQYF.

The gene calls are TRBV7-6 and TRBJ2-5; TRBD2 agrees at 7 bases. Germline loops: CDR1 SGHVS, CDR2 FNYEAQ. Germline trimming cut 5 bases from V and 4 bases from J; bases unmatched to any gene: 7. This CDR3 region has 14 residues. The CDR3 is CASSPRGVRETQYF. As DNA, the CDR3 is TGTGCCAGCAGCCCTCGGGGGGTGAGAGAGACCCAGTACTTC.